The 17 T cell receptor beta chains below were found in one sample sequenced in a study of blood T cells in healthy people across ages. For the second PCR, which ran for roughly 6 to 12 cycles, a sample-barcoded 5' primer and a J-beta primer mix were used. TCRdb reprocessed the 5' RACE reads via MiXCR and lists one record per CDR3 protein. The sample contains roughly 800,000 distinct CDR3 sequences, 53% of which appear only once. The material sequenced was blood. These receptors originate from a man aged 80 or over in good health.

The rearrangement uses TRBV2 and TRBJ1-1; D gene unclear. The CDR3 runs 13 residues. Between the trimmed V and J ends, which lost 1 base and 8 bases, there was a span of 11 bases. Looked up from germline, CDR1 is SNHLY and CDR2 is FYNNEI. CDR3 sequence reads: CASSEVEGGEAFF. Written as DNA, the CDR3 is TGTGCCAGCAGTGAAGTTGAGGGAGGCGAAGCTTTCTTT. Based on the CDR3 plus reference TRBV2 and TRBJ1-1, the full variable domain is EPEVTQTPSHQVTQMGQEVILRCVPISNHLYFYWYRQILGQKVEFLVSFYNNEISEKSEIFDDQFSVERPDGSNFTLKIRSTKLEDSAMYFCASSEVEGGEAFFGQGTRLTVV.

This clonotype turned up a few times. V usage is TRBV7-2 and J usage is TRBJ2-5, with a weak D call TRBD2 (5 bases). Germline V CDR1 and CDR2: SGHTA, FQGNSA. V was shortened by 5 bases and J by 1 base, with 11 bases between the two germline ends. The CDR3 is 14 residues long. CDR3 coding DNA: TGTGCCAGCAGCCCTTCGCGGGTCCAAGAGACCCAGTACTTC. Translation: CASSPSRVQETQYF. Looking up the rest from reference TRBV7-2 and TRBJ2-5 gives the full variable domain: GAGVSQSPSNKVTEKGKDVELRCDPISGHTALYWYRQSLGQGLEFLIYFQGNSAPDKSGLPSDRFSAERTGGSVSTLTIQRTQQEDSAVYLCASSPSRVQETQYFGPGTRLLVL.

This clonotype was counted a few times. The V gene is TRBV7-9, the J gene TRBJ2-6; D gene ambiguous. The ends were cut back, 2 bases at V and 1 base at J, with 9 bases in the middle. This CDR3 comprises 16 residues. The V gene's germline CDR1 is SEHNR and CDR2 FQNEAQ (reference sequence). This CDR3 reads CASSLRTPSGANVLTF. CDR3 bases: TGTGCCAGCAGCTTAAGGACGCCGTCTGGGGCCAACGTCCTGACTTTC.

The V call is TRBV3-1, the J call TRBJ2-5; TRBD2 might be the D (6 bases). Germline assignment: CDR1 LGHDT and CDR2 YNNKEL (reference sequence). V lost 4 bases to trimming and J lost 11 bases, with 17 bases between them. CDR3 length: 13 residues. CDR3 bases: TGTGCCAGCAGCCGTATAGCGGTCAATGAGCAGTACTTC. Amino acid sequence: CASSRIAVNEQYF.

For the CDR3, the DNA is TGTGCCAGCAGTCGGACGAGGACAGATACGCAGTATTTT. It yields the protein CASSRTRTDTQYF. The V and J genes are TRBV2 and TRBJ2-3; D gene uncertain. The germline V gene encodes CDR1 SNHLY and CDR2 FYNNEI. V was trimmed by 5 bases and J by 3 bases, leaving 9 bases between them. The CDR3 contains 13 residues. The full variable domain, completed using reference TRBV2 and TRBJ2-3, is EPEVTQTPSHQVTQMGQEVILRCVPISNHLYFYWYRQILGQKVEFLVSFYNNEISEKSEIFDDQFSVERPDGSNFTLKIRSTKLEDSAMYFCASSRTRTDTQYFGPGTRLTVL.

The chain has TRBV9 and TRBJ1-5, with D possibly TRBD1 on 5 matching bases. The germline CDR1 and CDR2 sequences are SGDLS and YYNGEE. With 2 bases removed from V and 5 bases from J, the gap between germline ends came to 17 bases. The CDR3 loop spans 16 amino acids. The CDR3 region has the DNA TGTGCCAGCAGCGTTCACTTCGACTGGGACGATCAGCCCCAGCATTTT. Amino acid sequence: CASSVHFDWDDQPQHF.

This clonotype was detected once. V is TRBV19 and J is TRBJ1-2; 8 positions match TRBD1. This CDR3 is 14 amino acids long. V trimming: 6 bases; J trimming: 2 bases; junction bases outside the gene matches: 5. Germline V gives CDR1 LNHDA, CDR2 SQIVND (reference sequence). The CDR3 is CASRKQGGNYGYTF. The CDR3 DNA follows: TGTGCCAGTAGGAAACAGGGGGGGAACTATGGCTACACCTTC.

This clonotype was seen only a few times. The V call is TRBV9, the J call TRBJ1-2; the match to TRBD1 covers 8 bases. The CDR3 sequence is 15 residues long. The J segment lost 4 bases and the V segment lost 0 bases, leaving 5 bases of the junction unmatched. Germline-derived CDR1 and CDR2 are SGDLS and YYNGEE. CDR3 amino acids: CASSVAPGGGYGYTF. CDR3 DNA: TGTGCCAGCAGCGTAGCTCCAGGGGGCGGCTATGGCTACACCTTC.

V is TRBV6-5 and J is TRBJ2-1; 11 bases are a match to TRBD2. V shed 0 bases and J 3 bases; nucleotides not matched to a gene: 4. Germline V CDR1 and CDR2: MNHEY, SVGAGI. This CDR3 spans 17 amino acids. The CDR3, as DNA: TGTGCCAGCAGTTACTCCTTAGGGACTAGCGGCTACAATGAGCAGTTCTTC. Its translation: CASSYSLGTSGYNEQFF.

DNA of the CDR3: TGTGCCAGGGAGATGACGGACATACTCACCTACGAGCAGTACTTC. Protein: CAREMTDILTYEQYF. The chain joins TRBV28 to TRBJ2-7; possibly TRBD1 for D (5 bases). CDR3 length: 15 residues. The V end was cut by 9 bases, the J end by 2 bases, with 20 bases between. The germline V gene has CDR1 MDHEN and CDR2 SYDVKM.

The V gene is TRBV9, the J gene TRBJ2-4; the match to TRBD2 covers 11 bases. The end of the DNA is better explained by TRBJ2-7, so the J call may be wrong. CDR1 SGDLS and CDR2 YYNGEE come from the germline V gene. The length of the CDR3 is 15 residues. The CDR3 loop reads CASSVTSGSFGEQYF. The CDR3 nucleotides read TGTGCCAGCAGCGTAACTAGCGGGAGCTTCGGCGAGCAGTACTTC.

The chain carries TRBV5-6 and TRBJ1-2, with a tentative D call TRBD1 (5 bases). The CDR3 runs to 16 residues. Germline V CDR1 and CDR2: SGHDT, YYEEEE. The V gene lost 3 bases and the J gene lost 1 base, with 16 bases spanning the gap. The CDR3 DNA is TGTGCCAGCAGCTGGGGCGTAACAGATTTTAACTATGGCTACACCTTC. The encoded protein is CASSWGVTDFNYGYTF.

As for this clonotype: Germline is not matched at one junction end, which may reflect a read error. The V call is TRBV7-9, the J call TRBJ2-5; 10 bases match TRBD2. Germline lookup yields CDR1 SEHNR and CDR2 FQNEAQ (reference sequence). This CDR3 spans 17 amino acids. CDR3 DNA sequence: TGTGCCAGCAGCTTACGGTCTCGGCTAGCGGGAGTGGGCGAGCAGCACTTC. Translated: CASSLRSRLAGVGEQHF.

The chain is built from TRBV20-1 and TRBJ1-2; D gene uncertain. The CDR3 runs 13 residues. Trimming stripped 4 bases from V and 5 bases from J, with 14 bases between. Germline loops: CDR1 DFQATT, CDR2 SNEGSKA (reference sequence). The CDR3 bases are TGCAGTGCTACGCCCAGGAGCCGATATGGCTACACCTTC. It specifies CSATPRSRYGYTF.

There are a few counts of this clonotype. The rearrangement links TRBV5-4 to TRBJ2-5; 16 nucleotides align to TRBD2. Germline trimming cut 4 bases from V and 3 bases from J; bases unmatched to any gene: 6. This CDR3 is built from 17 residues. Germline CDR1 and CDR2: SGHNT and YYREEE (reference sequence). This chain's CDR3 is CASSQGTSGRAKETQYF. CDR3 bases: TGTGCCAGCAGCCAAGGGACTAGCGGGAGGGCCAAAGAGACCCAGTACTTC.

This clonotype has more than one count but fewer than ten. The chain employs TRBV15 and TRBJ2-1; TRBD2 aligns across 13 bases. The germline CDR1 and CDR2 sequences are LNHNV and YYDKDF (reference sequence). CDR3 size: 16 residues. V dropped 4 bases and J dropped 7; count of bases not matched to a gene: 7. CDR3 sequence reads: CATSKGTSGNQNEQFF. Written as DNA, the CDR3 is TGTGCCACCAGCAAAGGGACTAGCGGGAATCAAAATGAGCAGTTCTTC.

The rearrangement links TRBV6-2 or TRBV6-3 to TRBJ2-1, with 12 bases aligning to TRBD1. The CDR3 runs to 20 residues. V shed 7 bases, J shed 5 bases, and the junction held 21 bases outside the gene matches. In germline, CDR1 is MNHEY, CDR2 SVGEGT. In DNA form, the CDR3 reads TGTGCCAGCACCGACTGGGACAGGGGGCAAGGACTAGGGAGTCACAATGAGCAGTTCTTC. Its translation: CASTDWDRGQGLGSHNEQFF.